Listed below are T cell receptor beta chains from one sample, sequenced in a study of T cell repertoires in cytomegalovirus infection. Their cognate antigens are unknown. TCRdb reprocessed the reads with MiXCR, giving one entry per CDR3 protein. The sample gives approximately 470,000 distinct CDR3 sequences, roughly 43% of which show up once; around two fifths is in the top ten. Specimen: cultured PBMCs, collected from culture after CMV antigen stimulation. Every receptor here comes from a human donor in good health (CMV status not recorded). Some clones in this sample may be carry-over from other donors' samples. Both conserved end residues are part of each CDR3. D genes are given only for firm matches. Part of the rows lack a size; the others show once, few, many or a class for expanded clones.

clone_size j_call d_call v_call cdr3_aa cdr3_nt
. TRBJ2-5 . TRBV11-2 CASSLGESYQETQYF TGTGCCAGCAGCCTCGGAGAGTCGTACCAAGAGACCCAGTACTTC
. TRBJ2-2 . TRBV7-1 CASSGELFF TGTGCCAGCTCCGGGGAGCTGTTTTTT
. TRBJ2-1 . TRBV15 CATSRELIRFGEQFF TGTGCCACCAGCAGAGAACTCATCCGTTTCGGTGAGCAGTTCTTC
. TRBJ2-5 TRBD2 TRBV7-2 CASSLEREGTQYF TGTGCCAGCAGCTTAGAACGGGAGGGGACCCAGTACTTC
few TRBJ1-5 TRBD1 TRBV6-1 CASSDHRGGNQPQHF TGTGCCAGCAGTGACCACAGGGGTGGCAATCAGCCCCAGCATTTT
. TRBJ1-1 . TRBV12-3/TRBV12-4 CASSPQAASPEAFF TGTGCCAGCAGTCCTCAAGCGGCTTCCCCTGAAGCTTTCTTT
once TRBJ2-1 . TRBV19 CASSIGQGRIMDEQFF TGTGCCAGTAGTATAGGACAAGGGCGTATCATGGATGAGCAGTTCTTC
. TRBJ2-1 . TRBV7-8 CASSPALAVYNEQFF TGTGCCAGCAGCCCCGCATTAGCGGTTTACAATGAGCAGTTCTTC
. TRBJ1-4 . TRBV18 CASSPDWGGEKLFF TGTGCCAGCTCACCTGACTGGGGTGGCGAAAAACTGTTTTTT
. TRBJ2-1 TRBD1 TRBV15 CATSRDRTGLGGEQFF TGTGCCACCAGCAGAGATAGGACAGGGCTGGGTGGAGAGCAGTTCTTC
. TRBJ2-1 . TRBV6-1 CASSEALGFSGGYHYNEQFF TGTGCCAGCAGTGAAGCGCTGGGGTTTAGCGGAGGTTACCACTACAATGAGCAGTTCTTC
. TRBJ2-5 . TRBV7-2 CASSGGSRQETQYF TGTGCCAGCAGCGGTGGGAGCCGCCAAGAGACCCAGTACTTC
few TRBJ2-7 TRBD1 TRBV7-9 CASSQKAGTGSYEQYF TGTGCCAGCAGCCAAAAAGCCGGGACAGGGAGCTACGAGCAGTACTTC
. TRBJ1-1 . TRBV20-1 CSLEQNTEAFF TGCAGCCTGGAGCAGAACACTGAAGCTTTCTTT
once TRBJ2-3 . TRBV12-3/TRBV12-4 CASSFPGLSTDTQYF TGTGCCAGCAGTTTCCCGGGACTTAGCACAGATACGCAGTATTTT
few TRBJ2-5 TRBD2 TRBV7-9 CASSLSGTLGETQYF TGTGCCAGCAGCTTAAGCGGGACCCTGGGGGAGACCCAGTACTTC
. TRBJ2-7 . TRBV11-2 CASTRYWGAHFSYEQYF TGTGCCAGCACCCGCTATTGGGGAGCCCATTTCTCCTACGAGCAGTACTTC
. TRBJ2-1 TRBD2 TRBV11-2 CASSRSGTSGGDNEQFF TGTGCCAGCAGTAGATCCGGGACTAGCGGGGGGGACAATGAGCAGTTCTTC
. TRBJ2-4 TRBD2 TRBV19 CASSGLAGTAYNIQYF TGTGCCAGTAGTGGACTAGCGGGAACGGCTTACAACATTCAGTACTTC
. TRBJ2-7 . TRBV6-2/TRBV6-3 CASSYEIRDPNYEQYF TGTGCCAGCAGTTACGAAATCCGGGACCCAAACTACGAGCAGTACTTC
. TRBJ2-2 TRBD1 TRBV4-1 CASSQGTGKGVNTGELFF TGCGCCAGCAGCCAAGGGACAGGGAAGGGGGTCAACACCGGGGAGCTGTTTTTT
. TRBJ2-2 . TRBV7-8 CASSLAFETLTGELFF TGTGCCAGCAGCTTAGCCTTTGAGACTCTAACCGGGGAGCTGTTTTTT
. TRBJ1-1 . TRBV15 CATSRTGALERAFF TGTGCCACCAGCAGGACCGGGGCCCTGGAAAGAGCTTTCTTT
. TRBJ1-1 TRBD1 TRBV18 CASSPMTGRQTEAFF TGTGCCAGCTCACCGATGACAGGGCGACAAACTGAAGCTTTCTTT
few TRBJ2-2 . TRBV7-2 CASSLDWAGELFF TGTGCCAGCAGCTTGGACTGGGCCGGGGAGCTGTTTTTT
once TRBJ2-4 . TRBV11-2 CASSPPSTGLQNIQYF TGTGCCAGCAGCCCCCCTTCAACAGGGTTGCAAAACATTCAGTACTTC
few TRBJ1-6 . TRBV29-1 CSVSEGVGSPLHF TGCAGCGTTTCTGAAGGGGTCGGGTCACCCCTCCACTTT
many TRBJ2-3 . TRBV7-2 CASSFLTDTQYF TGTGCCAGCAGCTTCCTCACAGATACGCAGTATTTT
. TRBJ2-3 TRBD2 TRBV7-8 CASSPRQRGGGADTQYF TGTGCCAGCAGCCCACGGCAGCGGGGGGGCGGAGCAGATACGCAGTATTTT
few TRBJ1-4 . TRBV6-6 CASSYFPGGGGGKLFF TGTGCCAGCAGTTACTTTCCGGGGGGCGGTGGTGGAAAACTGTTTTTT
few TRBJ2-3 . TRBV29-1 CSVDGLQERDTREDTQYF TGCAGCGTTGATGGGCTCCAAGAACGGGACACCCGAGAAGATACGCAGTATTTT